This T cell receptor (beta chain) was recovered during a study of T cells after posttransplantation cyclophosphamide (dated by TCRdb to about 2016). As for the study more broadly: T cell repertoire reconstitution was tracked by TRB sequencing after myeloablative bone marrow transplantation in which posttransplantation cyclophosphamide was used as GVHD prophylaxis. Antigen receptor sequencing was done on samples from some 34 PTCy-treated patients and from approximately 17 related bone marrow donors of those patients. Blood from all 30 or so PTCy patients who had 1-year posttransplant specimens underwent TRB sequencing. In 3 patients, TRB sequencing was also performed on up to 3 more blood samples taken 2 to 5.2 years after transplant, and in 4 patients, pretransplant blood was also TRB-sequenced. Because TRA and TRB clonality correlated tightly in ten or so samples, later TCR analyses were limited to TRB. Public TRB sequences were queried against a database of over 3,000 sequences associated with responses to pathogens, tumor antigens, self-antigens and alloantigens. General findings and caveats noted by the study authors: Donor-recipient similarity was low at 1-2 months but increased during the first year, and donor CD8+ memory clones often dominated later blood repertoires. The TRB repertoires of T cells infiltrating skin or the GI tract showed only limited overlap with the TRB repertoires found in blood. Across the 35 to 55 patients, TRB clonality was highly associated with recipient CMV seropositivity and CMV reactivation, and diversity with PTCy was similar to that in the CNI/methotrexate controls.

TRB sequencing used genomic DNA with the immunoSEQ assay at survey resolution or the hsTCRB kit. In the original analysis: Initial read processing used immunoSEQ software, and repertoire analyses used the LymphoSeq R package. Clonality was computed as 1 minus normalized Shannon entropy, and a Gini coefficient was also calculated for each TRB dataset. To infer phenotypes in unsorted samples, TRB sequences from sorted subsets of the recipient or donor were mapped onto unsorted samples from the same recipient. TCRdb took this table from immuneACCESS and kept in-frame rearrangements with V and J called. Such tables lack part of the clones; where checked against another copy, unresolved V genes explain under half of the gap, and the rest is unexplained. V and J calls and clone size follow that table, whereas D and trimming were derived from the DNA. This sample gives under 20,000 clones in total; roughly 70% of them show up just once. Around 25% of the sample is held by the ten biggest clonotypes.

Looking up the germline V gene (reference sequence) yields CDR1 LNHDA and CDR2 SQIVND. The CDR3 starts with the cysteine, ends with the phenylalanine, and has 18 residues. This specimen's treatment or condition label, interpreted: high-dose cyclophosphamide on days +3 and +4 as single-agent GVHD prophylaxis. Busulfan and fludarabine conditioning, a related or unrelated marrow graft, and cyclophosphamide on days +3 and +4 were given to PTCy patients. PTCy-treated patients came from a prospective multi-institutional clinical trial. Peripheral blood and bone marrow mononuclear cells were isolated by Ficoll-Hypaque density centrifugation and cryopreserved. With regard to this clone: Its antigen target is currently unknown. No DNA is shown, since the ends of the CDR3 on it are uncertain; the CDR3 is the one TCRdb lists.

This sample comprised PBMCs, obtained after an allogeneic stem cell transplant with post-transplant cyclophosphamide. The chain couples TRBV19 to TRBJ2-3; the table gives TRBD2 as D, unverified against the DNA. The clonotype was recovered from a young adult male patient who received an allogeneic stem cell transplant from a related donor, was CMV-positive, and had acute GVHD only. In patients who had a transplant, some T cells may come from the graft donor. The CDR3 region has the sequence CASTSGLASHPSTDTQYF.